This T cell receptor (beta chain) was identified during a study of T-cell reconstitution after alpha-beta-depleted transplantation in children. Germline V gene data show CDR1 as MRHNA and CDR2 as SNTAGT. This CDR3 is built from 17 residues. The V gene end was trimmed by 2 bases and the J gene end by 4 bases; junction bases not matched to a gene: 6. As it was prepared, the TCRbeta library received unique molecular identifiers. From the PCR reads, TCRdb called clonotypes with MiXCR, one entry per CDR3 protein. The sample has more than 200,000 distinct CDR3 sequences, roughly 24% seen once. This clonotype was recorded a few times.

The receptor was derived from a girl aged 2-10 years with Fanconi anemia, due to receive a stem cell transplant. The source material was PBMCs, sampled before TCRalphabeta/CD19-depleted stem cell transplant. V usage is TRBV6-4 and J usage is TRBJ2-5, with 14 bases fitting TRBD2. In DNA form, the CDR3 reads TGTGCCAGCAGTGACCGGGGACTAGCGGGAGAGGGAGAGACCCAGTACTTC. Translation: CASSDRGLAGEGETQYF.